This T cell receptor beta chain was recorded in a study of blood T cell repertoires in COVID-19. Overall study: The study drew acute and convalescent COVID-19 samples from the United States, Italy and Spain. Sample material is recorded as cDNA or gDNA derived from T cells, B-cell-depleted T cells, or PBMCs.

This clone was recorded only once. In the authors' methods: Nucleated cell number was recorded as an estimate derived from reference gene primer amplification. The protocol was immunoSEQ multiplex PCR, while the TCRdb copy is restricted to in-frame clones and leaves out a portion. For V, J and clone size, that table is used; D and trimming come from the DNA. The sample contains 95,000 to 120,000 clones, about 88% of which appear only once. Germline CDR1 and CDR2: SGHDT and YYEEEE. The V end lost 5 bases, the J end lost 10 bases, and 10 bases lay between the germline ends. The CDR3 has 11 residues. The sequenced sample was peripheral blood. V and J are TRBV5-6 and TRBJ2-1, with TRBD2 as a possible D gene (5 bases). The TCR comes from a middle-aged man with acute or convalescent COVID-19. The CDR3 region has the DNA TGTGCCAGCAGTAATGAGGGAGAGCAGTTCTTC. This encodes CASSNEGEQFF.